This record looks at one T cell receptor (beta chain) sequence and its context. Its target is unknown. This sample is drawn from a study of glioma-infiltrating T cells after dendritic cell vaccination. In the study overall: Patients received three intradermal dendritic cell vaccine injections at biweekly intervals.

Germline trimming cut 0 bases from V and 6 bases from J; bases unmatched to any gene: 15. The germline gives CDR1 SGHNT, CDR2 YYREEE (reference sequence). This CDR3 has 18 residues. General study results and limits: Longer survival after dendritic cell vaccination followed higher pretreatment TIL content.

TCRB CDR3 was amplified from 2 ug genomic DNA or less. The assay was immunoSEQ multiplex PCR, and TCRdb's table has in-frame clones only and misses some. The sample has fewer than 65,000 clones, about 88% seen once. Described time point: after dendritic cell vaccination, including at tumor progression/relapse. This clonotype was obtained from a human donor with glioblastoma. J is TRBJ2-3 and V is TRBV5-4, with 8 nucleotides matching TRBD2. The sequenced sample was blood, obtained after dendritic cell vaccination. For the CDR3, the DNA is TGTGCCAGCAGCTTGGGAGGAGCGGGAGTTATCACTAGGGATACGCAGTATTTT. Amino acid sequence: CASSLGGAGVITRDTQYF.